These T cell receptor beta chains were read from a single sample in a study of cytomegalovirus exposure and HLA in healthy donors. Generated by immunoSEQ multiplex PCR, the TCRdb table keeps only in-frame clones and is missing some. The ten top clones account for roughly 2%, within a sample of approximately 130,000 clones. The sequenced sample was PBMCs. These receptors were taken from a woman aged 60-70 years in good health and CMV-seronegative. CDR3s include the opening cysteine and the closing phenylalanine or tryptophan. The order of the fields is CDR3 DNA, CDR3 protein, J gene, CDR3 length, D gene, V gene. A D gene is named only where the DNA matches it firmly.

TGTGCCAGCAGCTCACGACTAGCGGGAGGCACAGATACGCAGTATTTT	CASSSRLAGGTDTQYF	TRBJ2-3	16	TRBD2	TRBV7-9
TGTGCCAGCATAGGGGGCGGAATCTACGAGCAGTACTTC	CASIGGGIYEQYF	TRBJ2-7	13	TRBD1	TRBV6-1
TGTGCCAGCAGCGTGATGCAGGGGGCGCAGGGCACCGAGCAGTACTTC	CASSVMQGAQGTEQYF	TRBJ2-7	16	TRBD1	TRBV5-6
TGCGCCAGCAGCCAAGAGGGAAAAAGCCAGGGGAGCTCCTACGAGCAGTACTTC	CASSQEGKSQGSSYEQYF	TRBJ2-7	18	NA	TRBV4-1
TGCGCCAGCAGTGAGAGGCTAGGGGCTAGCGAGCAGTACTTC	CASSERLGASEQYF	TRBJ2-7	14	NA	TRBV10-2
TGCGCCAGCAGCCAAGATCCGTCTTCAGGAAATGAGCAGTTCTTC	CASSQDPSSGNEQFF	TRBJ2-1	15	NA	TRBV4-1
TGTGCCAGCAGTACTAGCTTCCGGGAGACCCAGTACTTC	CASSTSFRETQYF	TRBJ2-5	13	NA	TRBV11-3
TGTGCCAGCAGCTGGAAGACTAGCGGCCACTCCTACGAGCAGTACTTC	CASSWKTSGHSYEQYF	TRBJ2-7	16	TRBD2	TRBV7-9
TGTGCCAGCAGCGTAGGGCCCGAGGGCGAGCAGTACTTC	CASSVGPEGEQYF	TRBJ2-7	13	NA	TRBV9
TGTGCCAGCTCACCACCAGCTACTAGCGGGTGGGACGAGCAGTACTTC	CASSPPATSGWDEQYF	TRBJ2-7	16	TRBD2	TRBV18
TGTGCCAGCAGCTTGGGTGGACTAGTTTGGGTAGAGACCCAGTACTTC	CASSLGGLVWVETQYF	TRBJ2-5	16	TRBD2	TRBV5-4
TGTGCCAGCAGCCTAGGCCTTCGAGGGCCGTGGGGAAACACCATATATTTT	CASSLGLRGPWGNTIYF	TRBJ1-3	17	NA	TRBV11-2
TGTGCCAGCAGCGTAGACACAGGGGGGAGCAAGGATACGCAGTATTTT	CASSVDTGGSKDTQYF	TRBJ2-3	16	TRBD1	TRBV9
TGTGCCAGCAGGCTACAGGGTCCATCCAATGGCTACACCTTC	CASRLQGPSNGYTF	TRBJ1-2	14	NA	TRBV6-1
TGCGCCAGCAGCCAAGACTCGGGACAGGGGTTCCCCTACGAGCAGTACTTC	CASSQDSGQGFPYEQYF	TRBJ2-7	17	TRBD1	TRBV4-1
TGTGCCAGCATGTGCCGGGAGAACTATGGCTACACCTTC	CASMCRENYGYTF	TRBJ1-2	13	NA	TRBV28
TGTGCCAGCAGCTTTGGGGCGACCGGGGAGCTGTTTTTT	CASSFGATGELFF	TRBJ2-2	13	NA	TRBV7-9
TGTGCCAGTAGTATGTTTCCAGAATATGGCTACACCTTC	CASSMFPEYGYTF	TRBJ1-2	13	NA	TRBV19
TGCGCCAGCAGCTCAGACTCCCCGGGGTGGGAGCAGTACTTC	CASSSDSPGWEQYF	TRBJ2-7	14	NA	TRBV5-1
TGTGCCAGCAGTTCCCACAGAGATAATGAAAAACTGTTTTTT	CASSSHRDNEKLFF	TRBJ1-4	14	NA	TRBV28
TGTGCCAGCAGCCCAGCCGGTGTAGGACAAGCCTATGGCTACACCTTC	CASSPAGVGQAYGYTF	TRBJ1-2	16	NA	TRBV2
TGTGCCAGCAGTTACTCGACAGGGGATCAAGAGACCCAGTACTTC	CASSYSTGDQETQYF	TRBJ2-5	15	TRBD1	TRBV6-5
TGTGCCAGCAGCTTAGCGGGAGGGGGGCCCGATGAGCAGTTCTTC	CASSLAGGGPDEQFF	TRBJ2-1	15	NA	TRBV7-9
TGTGCCAGCAGTTACTCGCGAAACCGTCAGGGGCCCCAGCATTTT	CASSYSRNRQGPQHF	TRBJ1-5	15	NA	TRBV6-5
TGTGCCAGCAGCTTATTTGGACAGGACAATGAGCAGTTCTTC	CASSLFGQDNEQFF	TRBJ2-1	14	TRBD1	TRBV7-2
TGTGCCAGTAGGGAAACCGGAGCGGGTGAAAAACTGTTTTTT	CASRETGAGEKLFF	TRBJ1-4	14	NA	TRBV19
TGTGCCAGCAGCTTAGACCGCCTAACTAGCAATCAGCCCCAGCATTTT	CASSLDRLTSNQPQHF	TRBJ1-5	16	NA	TRBV11-2
TGTGCCAGCAGCTTGTTAACGGGACAGAAGAATCAGCCCCAGCATTTT	CASSLLTGQKNQPQHF	TRBJ1-5	16	TRBD1	TRBV5-6
TGTGCCAGCAGCTTAGTTCTCTCGGACAGTAAGATCCATGGCTACACCTTC	CASSLVLSDSKIHGYTF	TRBJ1-2	17	NA	TRBV7-2
TGTGCCCCACCCCAGGGGGAGACCCAGTACTTC	CAPPQGETQYF	TRBJ2-5	11	NA	TRBV9
TGTGCCAGCAGTTTCGACAGGGTGGTCTTC	CASSFDRVVF	TRBJ2-7	10	TRBD1	TRBV28
TGTGCCAGCAGCTTGGGGGCGGGTGATGCCTACGAGCAGTACTTC	CASSLGAGDAYEQYF	TRBJ2-7	15	NA	TRBV5-8
TGTGCCAGCAGTTTATACTCAAGGGAGGGGTTTGAGCAGTTCTTC	CASSLYSREGFEQFF	TRBJ2-1	15	TRBD2	TRBV28
TGTGCCAGCAGAAACTCGGGCGGGGGTTCCTACGAGCAGTACTTC	CASRNSGGGSYEQYF	TRBJ2-7	15	TRBD2	TRBV6-5
TGTGCCAGCAGGACGGGAGATCAGCCCCAGCATTTT	CASRTGDQPQHF	TRBJ1-5	12	NA	TRBV6-1
TGTGCCAGCCAACTACGGGACAGAGCCTACAATGAGCAGTTCTTC	CASQLRDRAYNEQFF	TRBJ2-1	15	TRBD1	TRBV6-1
TGTGCCAGTAGTACGGGACAGGGATACGAGCAGTACTTC	CASSTGQGYEQYF	TRBJ2-7	13	TRBD1	TRBV19
TGTGCCAGCAGTCCCAGCGGACAGGCCTCCTATGGCTACACCTTC	CASSPSGQASYGYTF	TRBJ1-2	15	TRBD1	TRBV5-6
TGTGCCAGCAGTTTGCGTCAGCAGGGGTTAGGGGGAAGGGGGGAGCAGTTCTTC	CASSLRQQGLGGRGEQFF	TRBJ2-1	18	NA	TRBV28